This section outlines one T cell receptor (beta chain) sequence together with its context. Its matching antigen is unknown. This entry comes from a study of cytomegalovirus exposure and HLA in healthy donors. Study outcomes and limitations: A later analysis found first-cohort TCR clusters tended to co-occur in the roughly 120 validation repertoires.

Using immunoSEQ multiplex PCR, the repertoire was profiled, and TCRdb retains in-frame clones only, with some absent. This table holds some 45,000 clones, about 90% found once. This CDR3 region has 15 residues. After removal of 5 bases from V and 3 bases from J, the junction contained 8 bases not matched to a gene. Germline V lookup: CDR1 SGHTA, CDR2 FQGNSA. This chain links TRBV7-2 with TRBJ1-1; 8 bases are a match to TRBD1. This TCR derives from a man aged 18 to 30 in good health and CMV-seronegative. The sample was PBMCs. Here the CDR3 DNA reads TGTGCCAGCAGCCCCCGACAGGGGACGCACACTGAAGCTTTCTTT. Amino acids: CASSPRQGTHTEAFF.